Sequencing of this T cell receptor (beta chain) was carried out in a study of T-cell memory formation after mild COVID-19. Points from the study as a whole: Mainly in CM and EM were contracting CD4+ clones; CD8+ were in EMRA.

TCRdb re-called the 5' RACE reads through MiXCR, storing one row per CDR3 protein. The sample shows about 400,000 distinct CDR3 sequences, less than 25% of them seen only once. V was pared by 5 bases and J by 2 bases, with 20 bases between. The CDR3 is made up of 17 amino acids. As to this clonotype: Its antigen remains unknown.

This TCR derives from an adult woman who had mild COVID-19 (a few samples of this study predate the infection). Cell type and time point are not known. The specimen sequenced was PBMCs or a T cell subset sorted from them (not recorded which). The rearrangement joins TRBV12-3 or TRBV12-4 to TRBJ2-3; no clear D gene. The CDR3 DNA reads as TGTGCCAGCAGTACAATTCTACCAGAGTACCACACAGATACGCAGTATTTT. Translated, it gives CASSTILPEYHTDTQYF.